These T cell receptor beta chains were read from a single sample in a study of cytomegalovirus exposure and HLA in healthy donors. The protocol was immunoSEQ multiplex PCR, while the TCRdb copy is restricted to in-frame clones and leaves out a portion. The sample has 70,000 to 80,000 clones, around 80% seen once. Material for sequencing was PBMCs. Source of these receptors: a man aged 18 to 30 in good health and CMV-seronegative. Both conserved end residues are trimmed from each CDR3.

V gene	J gene	CDR3 protein
TRBV5-6	TRBJ1-6	ASSLGPELGSPLH
TRBV4-3	TRBJ2-5	ASSQEMGEETQY
TRBV29-1	TRBJ2-7	SGSLGTGGGEQY
TRBV2	TRBJ2-7	ATRERGSYEQY
TRBV25-1	TRBJ1-1	ASSPEGGLGTEAF
TRBV27	TRBJ2-3	ASSLIGGPRVNTQY
TRBV14	TRBJ1-2	ASSPRTGGFNYGYT
TRBV18	TRBJ1-2	ASSPAPGQGLANYGYT
TRBV9	TRBJ1-1	ASSVGTWGGVF
TRBV5-4	TRBJ2-7	ASSLRGLHYEQY
TRBV7-2	TRBJ1-2	ASSKDRGLGYT
TRBV5-1	TRBJ1-1	ASSRPGTRSSNMNTEAF
TRBV19	TRBJ2-5	ASSTLGGTSGRRDQY
TRBV2	TRBJ2-7	ASSEVRRRENEQY
TRBV5-6	TRBJ1-4	ASSLQANEKLF
TRBV28	TRBJ2-7	ASSWSFGQVSSYEQY
TRBV14	TRBJ2-1	ASSQGRRTSLF
TRBV7-3	TRBJ2-1	ASSTDPAGEQF
TRBV14	TRBJ2-5	ASRRTSGGYQETQY
TRBV9	TRBJ2-7	ASSVGLAGSYEQY
TRBV4-2	TRBJ2-7	ASSQDLYVVSSYEQY
TRBV7-3	TRBJ1-1	ASSLWGPGAEAF
TRBV10-3	TRBJ2-7	AISEGAPDEQY
TRBV6-1	TRBJ2-1	ASSVGLYNEQF
TRBV28	TRBJ2-7	ASSLAGGLTGEQY
TRBV4-1	TRBJ2-3	ASSQVAGGISTDTQY
TRBV2	TRBJ2-7	ASSGLAGGGPYEQY
TRBV19	TRBJ1-2	ASSTGYGYT
TRBV6-4	TRBJ2-3	ASSDRGGEGTQY
TRBV5-1	TRBJ2-1	ASSLPASGGGNEQF
TRBV28	TRBJ2-6	ATTTGALDGANVLT
TRBV27	TRBJ2-7	ASSLSAGAGYEQY
TRBV5-1	TRBJ1-1	ASSSSRGTEAF
TRBV4-2	TRBJ2-2	ASSQGRGGSAGELF
TRBV6-6	TRBJ1-6	ASSTAGPNSPLH
TRBV10-1	TRBJ1-5	ASSQAGQGKGIYQPQH
TRBV5-4	TRBJ2-4	ASLDRKGDKNIQY
TRBV23-1	TRBJ1-5	ASSPKRRDSHQPQH
TRBV5-6	TRBJ2-1	ASSSLWTPVSYNEQF
TRBV28	TRBJ1-1	ASGGYMNTEAF
TRBV18	TRBJ1-1	ASSPSRQGEREAF
TRBV19	TRBJ2-3	ASSITRTDTQY
TRBV7-2	TRBJ2-7	ASSLLVGEQY
TRBV19	TRBJ1-1	ATDRPYGTEAF
TRBV11-3	TRBJ2-7	ASSLDRRSYEQY
TRBV5-1	TRBJ1-6	ASSELTGGLSSYNSPLH
TRBV30	TRBJ2-7	AWSVQGNEQY
TRBV6-1	TRBJ1-2	ASREGTGGSGYT
TRBV28	TRBJ1-2	ASSSYYGYT
TRBV30	TRBJ1-4	AWTVPGGNEKLF
TRBV29-1	TRBJ2-5	SAEYSGSETQY
TRBV28	TRBJ2-3	ASSPGGAGTDTQY